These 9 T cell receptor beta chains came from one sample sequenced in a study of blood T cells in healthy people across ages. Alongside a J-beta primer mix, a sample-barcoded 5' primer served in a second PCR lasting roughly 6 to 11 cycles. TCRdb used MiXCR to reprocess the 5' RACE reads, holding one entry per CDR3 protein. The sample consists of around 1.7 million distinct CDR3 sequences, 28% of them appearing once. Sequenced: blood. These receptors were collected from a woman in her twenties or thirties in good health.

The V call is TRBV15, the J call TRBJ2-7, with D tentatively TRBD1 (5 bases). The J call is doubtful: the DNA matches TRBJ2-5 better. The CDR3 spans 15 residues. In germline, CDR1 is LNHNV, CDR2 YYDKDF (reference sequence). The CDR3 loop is CATSSRKGLEETQYF. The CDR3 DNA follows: TGTGCCACCAGCAGTAGGAAGGGGTTGGAAGAGACCCAGTACTTC.

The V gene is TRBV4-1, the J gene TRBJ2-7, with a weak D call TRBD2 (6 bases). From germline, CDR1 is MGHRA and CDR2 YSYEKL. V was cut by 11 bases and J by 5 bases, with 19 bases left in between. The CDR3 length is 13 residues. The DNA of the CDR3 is TGCGCCTCGTCCGGGGGTAAGAGCCACGAGCAGTACTTC. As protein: CASSGGKSHEQYF.

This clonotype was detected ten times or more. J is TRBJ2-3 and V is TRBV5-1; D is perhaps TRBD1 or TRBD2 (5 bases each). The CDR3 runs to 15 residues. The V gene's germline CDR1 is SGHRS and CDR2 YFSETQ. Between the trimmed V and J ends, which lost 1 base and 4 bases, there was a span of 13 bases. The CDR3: CASSLSGTEADTQYF. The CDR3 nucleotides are TGCGCCAGCAGCTTGAGTGGGACCGAGGCAGATACGCAGTATTTT.

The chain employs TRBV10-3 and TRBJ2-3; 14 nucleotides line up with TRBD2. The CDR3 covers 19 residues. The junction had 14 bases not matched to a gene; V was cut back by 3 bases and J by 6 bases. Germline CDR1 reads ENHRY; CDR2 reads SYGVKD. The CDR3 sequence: CAISDPKGTSGGLGDTQYF. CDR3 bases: TGTGCCATCAGTGATCCCAAGGGGACTAGCGGGGGTTTAGGGGATACGCAGTATTTT.

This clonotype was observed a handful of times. CDR3 in DNA: TGCGCCAGCAGCTTTTCAGGGGGCTATCAGCAGTTCTTC. Encoded protein: CASSFSGGYQQFF. This sequence joins TRBV5-1 and TRBJ2-1; 8 nucleotides line up with TRBD1. With V trimmed by 2 bases and J by 11 bases, 6 bases remained unmatched. The CDR3 has 13 amino acids. CDR1 is SGHRS and CDR2 is YFSETQ in the germline V gene.

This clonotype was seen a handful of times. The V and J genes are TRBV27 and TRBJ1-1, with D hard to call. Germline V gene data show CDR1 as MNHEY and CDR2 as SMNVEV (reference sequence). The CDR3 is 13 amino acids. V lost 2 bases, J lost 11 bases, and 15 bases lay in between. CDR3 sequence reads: CASSLGSGLWAFF. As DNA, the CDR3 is TGTGCCAGCAGTTTAGGATCGGGTCTTTGGGCTTTCTTT.

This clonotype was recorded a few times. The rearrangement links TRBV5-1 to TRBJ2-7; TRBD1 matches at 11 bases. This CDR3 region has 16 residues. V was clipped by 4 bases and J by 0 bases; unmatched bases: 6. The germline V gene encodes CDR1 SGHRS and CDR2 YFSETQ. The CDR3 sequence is CASSRTGGYSSYEQYF. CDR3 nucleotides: TGCGCCAGCAGCAGGACAGGGGGCTATAGCTCCTACGAGCAGTACTTC.

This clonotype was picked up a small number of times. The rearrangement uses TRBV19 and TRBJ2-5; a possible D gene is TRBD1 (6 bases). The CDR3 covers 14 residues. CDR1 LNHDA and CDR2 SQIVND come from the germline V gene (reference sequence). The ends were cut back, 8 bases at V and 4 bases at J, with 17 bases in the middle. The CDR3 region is CASWTERKGETQYF. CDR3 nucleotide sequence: TGTGCCAGTTGGACAGAAAGGAAGGGAGAGACCCAGTACTTC.

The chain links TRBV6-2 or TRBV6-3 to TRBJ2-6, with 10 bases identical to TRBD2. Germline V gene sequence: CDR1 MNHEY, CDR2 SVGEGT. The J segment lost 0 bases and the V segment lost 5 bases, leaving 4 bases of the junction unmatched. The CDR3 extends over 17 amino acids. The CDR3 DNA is TGTGCCAGCAGTCGACTAGCGGGCCTCTCTGGGGCCAACGTCCTGACTTTC. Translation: CASSRLAGLSGANVLTF.